Reported below is one T cell receptor beta chain. The CDR3 loop spans 13 amino acids. Trimming took 3 bases from V and 8 from J, leaving 13 bases between them. Germline V gene data show CDR1 as LGHNA and CDR2 as YSLEER. These data originate in a study of blood T cell repertoires in COVID-19. As for the study in general: PBMCs, B-cell-depleted T cells, or T cells were the source of the cDNA or gDNA that made up the material.

Here immunoSEQ multiplex PCR was the method, and the copy in TCRdb shows in-frame clones only, minus some. The sample has hundreds of thousands of clones, roughly 91% seen once; the top ten hold 0.75% to 1%. Sequencing was performed on peripheral blood. The source of this sequence is a woman in her forties who had recovered from COVID-19. The chain carries TRBV4-3 and TRBJ1-2, with D possibly matching TRBD1 (5 bases). DNA of the CDR3: TGCGCCAGCAGCCACGGCCAGGGCGGAGGCTACACCTTC. As protein: CASSHGQGGGYTF.